This T cell receptor (beta chain) was recorded in a study of shared clonotypes between healthy human individuals. Study-level background: Each donor had three CD4 naive, three CD4 memory, two CD8 naive and one CD8 memory plate.

Trimming at V came to 4 bases and at J to 6 bases, leaving 6 bases not matched to a gene. This CDR3 spans 13 amino acids. The germline V gene encodes CDR1 SGHDT and CDR2 YYEEEE. Naive CD8 cells, CD45RO-negative and positively selected for CCR7, excluded terminally differentiated effector memory CD45RA+ cells. The data were produced by immunoSEQ multiplex PCR, yet TCRdb's version contains in-frame clones alone and is incomplete. The sample holds millions of clones, roughly 95% seen once. The genes are TRBV5-6 and TRBJ2-7, with TRBD1 matching over 8 bases. The TCR was taken from a man between 18 and 29 years old in good health. Sequenced input: naive CD8+ T cells sorted from blood. The CDR3 DNA sequence: TGTGCCAGCAGCCCGGGACAGGTCGGCGAGCAGTACTTC. Encoded protein: CASSPGQVGEQYF. The complete variable domain, with remaining parts taken from reference TRBV5-6 and TRBJ2-7, reads DAGVTQSPTHLIKTRGQQVTLRCSPKSGHDTVSWYQQALGQGPQFIFQYYEEEERQRGNFPDRFSGHQFPNYSSELNVNALLLGDSALYLCASSPGQVGEQYFGPGTRLTVT.